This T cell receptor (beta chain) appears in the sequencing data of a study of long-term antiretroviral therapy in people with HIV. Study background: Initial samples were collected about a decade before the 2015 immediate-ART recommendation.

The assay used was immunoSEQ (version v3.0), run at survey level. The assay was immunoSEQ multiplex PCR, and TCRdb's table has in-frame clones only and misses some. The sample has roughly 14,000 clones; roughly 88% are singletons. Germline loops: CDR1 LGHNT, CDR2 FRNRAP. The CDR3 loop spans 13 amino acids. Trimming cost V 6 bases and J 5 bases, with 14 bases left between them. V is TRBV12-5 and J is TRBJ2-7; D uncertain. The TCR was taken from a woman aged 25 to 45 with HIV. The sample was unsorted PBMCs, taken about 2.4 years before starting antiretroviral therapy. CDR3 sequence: CASGTFGFHEQYF. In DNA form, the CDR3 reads TGTGCTAGTGGCACCTTTGGATTCCACGAGCAGTACTTC.